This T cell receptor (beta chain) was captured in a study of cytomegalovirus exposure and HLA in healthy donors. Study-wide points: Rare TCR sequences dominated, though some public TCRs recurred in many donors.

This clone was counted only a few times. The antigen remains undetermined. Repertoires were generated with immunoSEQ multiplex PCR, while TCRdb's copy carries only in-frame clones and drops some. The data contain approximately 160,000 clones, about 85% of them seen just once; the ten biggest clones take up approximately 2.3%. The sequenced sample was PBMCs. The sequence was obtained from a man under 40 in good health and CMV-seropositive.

The CDR3 region is CASSIGTGLGSPLHF. In DNA, the CDR3 is TGTGCCAGTAGTATAGGAACGGGACTGGGTTCACCCCTCCACTTT. The chain recombines TRBV19 with TRBJ1-6; tentative D call: TRBD1 (5 bases). The CDR3 consists of 15 residues. Germline lookup yields CDR1 LNHDA and CDR2 SQIVND (reference sequence). V was trimmed by 1 base and J by 9 bases, leaving 13 bases between them. Complete variable domain (other parts from reference TRBV19 and TRBJ1-6): DGGITQSPKYLFRKEGQNVTLSCEQNLNHDAMYWYRQDPGQGLRLIYYSQIVNDFQKGDIAEGYSVSREKKESFPLTVTSAQKNPTAFYLCASSIGTGLGSPLHFGNGTRLTVT.